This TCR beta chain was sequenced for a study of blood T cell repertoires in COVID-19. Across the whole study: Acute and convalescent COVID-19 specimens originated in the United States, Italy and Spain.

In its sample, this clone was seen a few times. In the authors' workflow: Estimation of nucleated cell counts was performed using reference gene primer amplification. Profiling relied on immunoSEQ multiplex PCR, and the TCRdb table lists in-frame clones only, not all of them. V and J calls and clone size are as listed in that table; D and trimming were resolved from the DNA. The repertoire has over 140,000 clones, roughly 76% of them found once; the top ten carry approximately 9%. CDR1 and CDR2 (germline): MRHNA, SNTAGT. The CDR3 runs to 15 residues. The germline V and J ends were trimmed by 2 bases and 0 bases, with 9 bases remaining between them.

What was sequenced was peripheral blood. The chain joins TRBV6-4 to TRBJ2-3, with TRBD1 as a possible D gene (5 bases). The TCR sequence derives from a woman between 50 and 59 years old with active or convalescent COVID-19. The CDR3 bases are TGTGCCAGCAGTGACGGGGCTATAAGCACAGATACGCAGTATTTT. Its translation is CASSDGAISTDTQYF.